Following are 21 T cell receptor beta chains from one sample sequenced in a study of blood T cell repertoires in COVID-19. TCRdb's table, derived via immunoSEQ multiplex PCR, lists solely in-frame clones and lacks some. Of under 300,000 clones listed, 65% to 85% are singletons. The specimen was PBMCs or T cells enriched from blood (not recorded which). The origin of the receptors is a man between 45 and 60 years old who had recovered from COVID-19.

This sequence joins TRBV6-1 and TRBJ2-7; D possibly corresponds to TRBD1 (6 bases). The ends were cut back, 0 bases at V and 2 bases at J, with 8 bases in the middle. Germline V CDR1 and CDR2: MNHNS, SASEGT. The CDR3 extends over 14 amino acids. CDR3 nucleotides: TGTGCCAGCAGTGAAGCGGGGGCCGCCTACGAGCAGTACTTC. Translated, it gives CASSEAGAAYEQYF.

The chain couples TRBV2 to TRBJ1-4; D unresolved. Germline CDR1 reads SNHLY; CDR2 reads FYNNEI. V lost 8 bases, J lost 5 bases, and 6 bases lay in between. The CDR3 runs to 11 residues. The CDR3 is CASGENEKLFF. CDR3 nucleotide sequence: TGTGCCAGCGGGGAGAATGAAAAACTGTTTTTT.

The J gene is TRBJ1-5, the V gene TRBV3-1 (or the pseudogene TRBV3-2); 8 bases line up with TRBD1. The length of the CDR3 is 16 residues. From germline, CDR1 is LGHDT and CDR2 YNNKEL (reference sequence). J lost 5 bases, V lost 1 base, and 7 bases had no gene match. CDR3 sequence reads: CASSQGGQGCDQPQHF. CDR3 in DNA: TGTGCCAGCAGCCAAGGCGGACAGGGCTGTGATCAGCCCCAGCATTTT.

The chain carries TRBV6-2 or TRBV6-3 and TRBJ1-4; possible D gene TRBD1, 5 bases. The CDR3 contains 15 residues. Germline V lookup: CDR1 MNHEY, CDR2 SVGEGT. V lost 2 bases, J lost 8 bases, and 15 bases lay in between. The CDR3 DNA follows: TGTGCCAGCAGTTACGAGAATAGGGGAAGAGAAAAACTGTTTTTT. This gives the protein CASSYENRGREKLFF.

The rearrangement uses TRBV5-1 and TRBJ1-1, with D maybe TRBD1 (6 bases). Germline V gene lookup returns CDR1 SGHRS and CDR2 YFSETQ. Between the trimmed V and J ends, which lost 0 bases and 3 bases, there was a span of 9 bases. The CDR3 is made up of 14 amino acids. Here the CDR3 DNA reads TGCGCCAGCAGCTTGGGGACAGCAGACACTGAAGCTTTCTTT. Its protein is CASSLGTADTEAFF.

The rearrangement joins TRBV24-1 to TRBJ1-5; D gene uncertain. V lost 4 bases, J lost 3 bases, and 15 bases lay in between. Germline assignment: CDR1 KGHDR and CDR2 SFDVKD. The length of the CDR3 is 16 residues. Here the CDR3 DNA reads TGTGCCACCAGTGACGAAAAGGAGGGCCACAATCAGCCCCAGCATTTT. Amino acids: CATSDEKEGHNQPQHF.

Concerning this clone: This specimen includes other DNA sequences encoding the same CDR3. The J gene is TRBJ2-7, the V gene TRBV3-1 (or the pseudogene TRBV3-2); 10 bases fit TRBD2. The J segment lost 7 bases and the V segment lost 4 bases, leaving 16 bases of the junction unmatched. CDR1 is LGHDT, CDR2 YNNKEL, per germline (reference sequence). The CDR3 loop spans 17 amino acids. CDR3 DNA sequence: TGTGCCAGCAGCCCCCGAGCGGCGGCTAGCGGGAGTGGTGAGCAGTACTTC. It codes for CASSPRAAASGSGEQYF.

The gene calls are TRBV7-2 and TRBJ2-6; tentative D call: TRBD1 (6 bases). This CDR3 has 16 amino acids. V lost 2 bases to trimming and J lost 4 bases, with 12 bases between them. CDR1 is SGHTA and CDR2 is FQGNSA in the germline V gene. CDR3 DNA: TGTGCCAGCAGCTTACTCAGGGGAGAAGGGGCCAACGTCCTGACTTTC. This codes for CASSLLRGEGANVLTF. Looking up the rest from reference TRBV7-2 and TRBJ2-6 gives the full variable domain: GAGVSQSPSNKVTEKGKDVELRCDPISGHTALYWYRQSLGQGLEFLIYFQGNSAPDKSGLPSDRFSAERTGGSVSTLTIQRTQQEDSAVYLCASSLLRGEGANVLTFGAGSRLTVL.

V and J are TRBV13 and TRBJ1-4, with D possibly TRBD1 on 6 matching bases. This CDR3 comprises 16 residues. Germline V gives CDR1 PRHDT, CDR2 FYEKMQ (reference sequence). Trimming left V 0 bases short and J 0 bases short, with 8 bases between. The CDR3 here is CASSLGQGATNEKLFF. The CDR3 region has the DNA TGTGCCAGCAGCTTAGGACAGGGCGCAACTAATGAAAAACTGTTTTTT. Complete variable domain (other parts from reference TRBV13 and TRBJ1-4): AAGVIQSPRHLIKEKRETATLKCYPIPRHDTVYWYQQGPGQDPQFLISFYEKMQSDKGSIPDRFSAQQFSDYHSELNMSSLELGDSALYFCASSLGQGATNEKLFFGSGTQLSVL.

The chain is built from TRBV5-4 and TRBJ1-2; no firm D call. CDR1 is SGHNT, CDR2 YYREEE, per germline (reference sequence). The germline V and J ends were trimmed by 3 bases and 5 bases, with 11 bases remaining between them. There are 13 residues in the CDR3. The CDR3 loop reads CASSSEQTYGYTF. CDR3 sequence (DNA): TGTGCCAGCAGCTCAGAACAGACGTATGGCTACACCTTC.

This rearrangement joins TRBV12-3 or TRBV12-4 to TRBJ1-5; the D is unclear. The germline V and J ends were trimmed by 3 bases and 5 bases, with 8 bases remaining between them. The CDR3 consists of 13 residues. CDR3 sequence reads: CASSFGQHQPQHF. In nucleotides, the CDR3 is TGTGCCAGCAGTTTTGGGCAGCATCAGCCCCAGCATTTT.

This rearrangement joins TRBV28 to TRBJ1-3, with 8 bases lining up with TRBD1. V was pared by 6 bases and J by 4 bases, with 5 bases of the junction left unmatched. Germline V CDR1 and CDR2: MDHEN, SYDVKM. This CDR3 comprises 14 residues. CDR3: CASRQGAIGNTIYF. CDR3 in DNA: TGTGCCAGCAGGCAGGGGGCGATCGGAAACACCATATATTTT.

This clone occurred once. The genes are TRBV5-5 and TRBJ1-2, with 8 positions matching TRBD1. The germline V gene encodes CDR1 SGHKS and CDR2 YYEKEE (reference sequence). The CDR3 totals 13 residues. The V gene end was trimmed by 4 bases and the J gene end by 4 bases; junction bases not matched to a gene: 3. CDR3 residues: CASSPGTGYGYTF. CDR3 in DNA: TGTGCCAGCAGCCCCGGGACAGGCTATGGCTACACCTTC.

The CDR3 coding sequence is TGTGCCAGCAAGAGACAGGGGGCAACTGCTGGGGCCAACGTCCTGACTTTC. Encoded protein: CASKRQGATAGANVLTF. The chain uses TRBV7-9 and TRBJ2-6, with TRBD1 identical over 10 bases. Germline V CDR1 and CDR2: SEHNR, FQNEAQ (reference sequence). The V gene end was trimmed by 7 bases and the J gene end by 2 bases; junction bases not matched to a gene: 8. The CDR3 contains 17 residues.

This sequence joins TRBV6-2 or TRBV6-3 and TRBJ2-1, with 10 bases aligning to TRBD2. In germline, CDR1 is MNHEY, CDR2 SVGEGT. The CDR3 length is 18 residues. Trimming cost V 5 bases and J 1 base; bases outside gene matches: 11. CDR3 bases: TGTGCCAGCAGTCTAGCGGGAGATCCTAGACCTTCCTACAATGAGCAGTTCTTC. It encodes CASSLAGDPRPSYNEQFF.

The CDR3 reads CASSPSLADVSMQFF. The CDR3 DNA is TGTGCCAGCAGCCCCTCACTAGCGGACGTGTCGATGCAGTTCTTC. The chain links TRBV11-2 to TRBJ2-1; 8 bases agree with TRBD2. The CDR3 extends over 15 amino acids. Germline V gene sequence: CDR1 SGHAT, CDR2 FQNNGV. The V segment lost 5 bases and the J segment 12 bases; nucleotides outside the gene matches: 15.

This clone was recorded once. This chain uses TRBV14 with TRBJ2-1; D is possibly TRBD1 (5 bases). The CDR3 contains 15 residues. V dropped 6 bases and J dropped 3 bases, with 15 bases sitting between them. CDR1 SGHDN and CDR2 FVKESK come from the germline V gene. CDR3 coding DNA: TGTGCCAGCAGTCAGGGTATTCGTGGCTACAATGAGCAGTTCTTC. Protein product: CASSQGIRGYNEQFF. Based on the CDR3 plus reference TRBV14 and TRBJ2-1, the full variable domain is EAGVTQFPSHSVIEKGQTVTLRCDPISGHDNLYWYRRVMGKEIKFLLHFVKESKQDESGMPNNRFLAERTGGTYSTLKVQPAELEDSGVYFCASSQGIRGYNEQFFGPGTRLTVL.

The V and J genes are TRBV12-3 or TRBV12-4 and TRBJ1-1; D gene uncertain. This CDR3 is built from 13 residues. V lost 6 bases, J lost 2 bases, and 10 bases lay in between. Here the CDR3 reads CASRLTVNTEAFF. The CDR3 bases are TGTGCCAGCAGACTGACTGTCAACACTGAAGCTTTCTTT.

This chain links TRBV7-2 with TRBJ2-1, with TRBD2 matching 7 bases. Losses at the gene ends were 1 base for V and 0 bases for J; bases not matched to a gene: 3. CDR1 is SGHTA and CDR2 is FQGNSA in the germline V gene. The CDR3 length is 16 residues. The CDR3 DNA follows: TGTGCCAGCAGCTTAGAGGGCGGGAGCTCCTACAATGAGCAGTTCTTC. It specifies CASSLEGGSSYNEQFF.

In the case of this clone: At one end, the junction sequence differs from germline, possibly due to a read error. The chain is built from TRBV7-7 and TRBJ2-5, with D possibly matching TRBD2 (5 bases). Germline values: CDR1 SSHAT, CDR2 FNYEAQ (reference sequence). This CDR3 contains 13 residues. The CDR3 here is CASSPGSQETQYF. The CDR3 coding sequence is TGTGCTAGCAGCCCGGGAAGCCAAGAGACCCAGTACTTC.

V is TRBV5-3 and J is TRBJ1-2; D is undetermined. TRBV5-3 counts as an open reading frame of uncertain function. Between the trimmed V and J ends, which lost 0 bases and 6 bases, there was a span of 15 bases. This CDR3 is 15 amino acids long. The DNA of the CDR3 is TGTGCCAGAAGCTTGGCCTGGTGTGGTGAGGATGGCTACACCTTC. It codes for CARSLAWCGEDGYTF.